This TCR beta chain was retrieved from a study of blood T cell repertoires in COVID-19. Study at large: The study drew acute and convalescent COVID-19 samples from the United States, Italy and Spain.

Assay used: immunoSEQ multiplex PCR; TCRdb lists only in-frame clones, some missing. The profile covers 200,000 to 250,000 clones, with roughly 80% appearing a single time and over 6% taken by the ten largest. This CDR3 has 16 amino acids. The V end lost 5 bases, the J end lost 10 bases, and 24 bases lay between the germline ends. Per germline, CDR1 SGHTA and CDR2 FQGNSA. V usage is TRBV7-2 and J usage is TRBJ2-1, with a tentative D call TRBD2 (6 bases). Sequenced input: peripheral blood. The TCR sequence derives from an elderly woman with COVID-19, enrolled during active disease. CDR3 sequence (DNA): TGTGCCAGCAGCGAGACTAGTGGGGCCCTTACTATCGAGCAGTTCTTC. This encodes CASSETSGALTIEQFF.